Listed below are T cell receptor beta chains from one sample, sequenced in a study of T cells in Graves' hyperthyroidism and ophthalmopathy. TCRdb independently ran MiXCR on the multiplex PCR reads; one entry per CDR3 protein. This sample has under 350,000 distinct CDR3 sequences, with over 15% found just once. Sequencing was performed on blood. The source is a woman in her forties or fifties with Graves' hyperthyroidism. Both conserved end residues are part of each CDR3. D genes are given only for firm matches. Clone size is shown for a subset of rows, as once, few, many or a class of expanded clone.

>.|TRBV20-1|.|TRBJ1-2
CSARGVMDRDYGYTF
TGCAGTGCTAGAGGGGTAATGGACAGAGACTATGGCTACACCTTC
>many|TRBV3-1|.|TRBJ2-5
CASSQDLAQNGGTQYF
TGTGCCAGCAGCCAAGATCTAGCGCAAAACGGGGGGACCCAGTACTTC
>few|TRBV28|.|TRBJ1-5
CASSPHEGNQPQHF
TGTGCCAGCAGTCCCCATGAGGGCAATCAGCCCCAGCATTTT
>few|TRBV19|.|TRBJ1-1
CASSGVLRPTEAFF
TGTGCCAGTAGTGGGGTACTTCGGCCCACTGAAGCTTTCTTT
>once|TRBV6-2/TRBV6-3|.|TRBJ2-5
CAGSYVSSETQYF
TGTGCCGGCAGTTATGTGAGTTCCGAGACCCAGTACTTC
>few|TRBV6-1|.|TRBJ1-1
CASGRGRLTTEAFF
TGTGCCAGCGGACGGGGGAGGTTGACCACTGAAGCTTTCTTT
>few|TRBV30|TRBD1|TRBJ1-2
CAWVPTGVGGGYTF
TGTGCCTGGGTGCCGACAGGGGTTGGCGGCGGCTACACCTTC
>.|TRBV2|.|TRBJ1-1
CASNNRDWDTEAFF
TGTGCCAGCAACAACAGGGACTGGGACACTGAAGCTTTCTTT
>many|TRBV30|.|TRBJ1-2
CAWSVFGVGWYGYTF
TGTGCCTGGAGTGTTTTCGGGGTGGGTTGGTATGGCTACACCTTC
>.|TRBV7-8|.|TRBJ2-1
CASSLLEAVSYNEQFF
TGTGCCAGCAGCTTACTCGAGGCGGTTAGCTACAATGAGCAGTTCTTC
>many|TRBV2|.|TRBJ1-5
CASSGTASYSNQPQHF
TGTGCCAGCAGTGGGACAGCTTCTTATAGCAATCAGCCCCAGCATTTT
>many|TRBV12-3/TRBV12-4|.|TRBJ1-5
CASSQMAGFNQPQHF
TGTGCCAGCAGTCAAATGGCAGGCTTTAATCAGCCCCAGCATTTT
>few|TRBV19|.|TRBJ2-7
CASSIDSTGPYEQYF
TGTGCCAGTAGTATAGATTCTACCGGTCCCTACGAGCAGTACTTC
>.|TRBV3-1|.|TRBJ2-5
CASSQDLGFEKTQYF
TGTGCCAGCAGCCAAGATCTGGGCTTCGAAAAGACCCAGTACTTC
>few|TRBV5-6|TRBD1|TRBJ1-5
CASSRGTGGSQPQHF
TGTGCCAGCAGCCGGGGGACAGGGGGCAGTCAGCCCCAGCATTTT
>many|TRBV5-1|.|TRBJ1-1
CASSPQNSGTEAFF
TGCGCCAGCAGCCCTCAAAACAGTGGCACTGAAGCTTTCTTT
>many|TRBV15|.|TRBJ2-7
CATSRDRAGFYEQYF
TGTGCCACCAGCAGAGATAGGGCAGGCTTTTACGAGCAGTACTTC
>once|TRBV7-2|.|TRBJ2-3
CAGSFSGDTQYF
TGTGCCGGCAGCTTTTCGGGAGATACGCAGTATTTT
>many|TRBV6-1|.|TRBJ1-2
CASSYLPGDYGYTF
TGTGCCAGCAGTTATCTGCCAGGGGACTATGGCTACACCTTC
>.|TRBV20-1|.|TRBJ2-5
CGASSGVNQETQYF
TGCGGTGCTAGCAGTGGAGTAAACCAAGAGACCCAGTACTTC
>few|TRBV28|.|TRBJ1-2
CASSLWNSNYGYTF
TGTGCCAGCAGTTTATGGAACAGTAACTATGGCTACACCTTC
>.|TRBV30|.|TRBJ1-5
CAWSFGGGNQPQHF
TGTGCCTGGAGTTTTGGAGGGGGTAATCAGCCCCAGCATTTT
>many|TRBV7-3|.|TRBJ2-4
CASSLSGVGENIQYF
TGTGCCAGCAGCTTAAGTGGGGTTGGAGAAAACATTCAGTACTTC
>.|TRBV20-1|.|TRBJ2-7
CSARDQGHHEQYF
TGCAGTGCTAGAGATCAGGGTCATCACGAGCAGTACTTC
>few|TRBV2|TRBD2|TRBJ2-3
CAGRVGGGTDTQYF
TGTGCCGGAAGAGTGGGGGGGGGGACGGATACGCAGTATTTT
>.|TRBV4-2|.|TRBJ2-2
CASSQDWSFNTGELFF
TGTGCCAGCAGCCAAGATTGGTCCTTTAACACCGGGGAGCTGTTTTTT
>many|TRBV6-1|TRBD2|TRBJ2-5
CASGAGVLQETQYF
TGTGCCAGCGGCGCGGGGGTACTCCAAGAGACCCAGTACTTC
>.|TRBV19|TRBD2|TRBJ2-5
CASSPLAGIGETQYF
TGTGCCAGTAGTCCACTAGCGGGGATAGGAGAGACCCAGTACTTC
>.|TRBV6-2/TRBV6-3|.|TRBJ2-7
CASRSGMAYEQYF
TGTGCCAGCAGGTCCGGGATGGCCTACGAGCAGTACTTC
>few|TRBV4-1|.|TRBJ1-5
CASSQGQSNQPQHF
TGCGCCAGCAGCCAAGGGCAAAGCAATCAGCCCCAGCATTTT
>few|TRBV5-1|.|TRBJ1-1
CASSQTSGNTEAFF
TGCGCCAGCAGCCAGACGTCCGGGAACACTGAAGCTTTCTTT
>.|TRBV2|.|TRBJ1-1
CASSGQALREAFF
TGTGCCAGCAGTGGACAGGCCTTAAGAGAAGCTTTCTTT
>few|TRBV20-1|.|TRBJ1-1
CSANPGLEVAEAFF
TGCAGTGCTAACCCGGGACTCGAAGTGGCTGAAGCTTTCTTT
>few|TRBV12-3/TRBV12-4|.|TRBJ1-6
CASSPLQGNSPLHF
TGTGCCAGCAGTCCCCTTCAGGGTAATTCACCCCTCCACTTT
>.|TRBV9|.|TRBJ2-1
CASSVAANEQFF
TGTGCCAGCAGCGTAGCGGCCAATGAGCAGTTCTTC
>.|TRBV11-1|.|TRBJ1-2
CASRQQTGDGRYTF
TGTGCCAGCAGGCAGCAAACGGGTGACGGTCGCTACACCTTC
>once|TRBV27|.|TRBJ2-5
CASSSRGRGTQYF
TGTGCCAGCAGTTCACGGGGGCGCGGGACCCAGTACTTC
>few|TRBV4-1|.|TRBJ2-1
CASSRSVRGDSYNEQFF
TGCGCCAGCAGCCGAAGCGTAAGGGGCGACTCCTACAATGAGCAGTTCTTC
>.|TRBV28|.|TRBJ1-6
CASMSRTANYNSPLHF
TGTGCCAGCATGTCGCGCACAGCTAACTATAATTCACCCCTCCACTTT
>.|TRBV6-1|.|TRBJ2-6
CASRESSGANVLTF
TGTGCCAGCAGGGAGTCCTCTGGGGCCAACGTCCTGACTTTC
>many|TRBV7-9|.|TRBJ1-2
CASSLAGTYGYTF
TGTGCCAGCAGCTTAGCCGGCACCTATGGCTACACCTTC
>.|TRBV5-5|.|TRBJ1-5
CASSSPGLQPQHF
TGTGCCAGCAGTTCCCCGGGTCTTCAGCCCCAGCATTTT
>few|TRBV12-3/TRBV12-4|.|TRBJ1-2
CASSPPWHYGYTF
TGTGCCAGCAGCCCGCCATGGCACTATGGCTACACCTTC
>.|TRBV29-1|TRBD2|TRBJ2-1
CGVEETSGRIEQFF
TGCGGCGTTGAAGAGACTAGCGGGAGAATTGAGCAGTTCTTC
>few|TRBV19|TRBD2|TRBJ2-5
CASSIAGLAWETQYF
TGTGCCAGTAGTATCGCAGGACTAGCGTGGGAGACCCAGTACTTC
>many|TRBV28|.|TRBJ1-2
CASSSSGTRGYTF
TGTGCCAGCAGTTCATCCGGGACAAGGGGCTACACCTTC
>few|TRBV6-2/TRBV6-3|.|TRBJ2-1
CASRDGGESIDEQFF
TGTGCCAGCAGAGATGGCGGGGAAAGTATCGATGAGCAGTTCTTC
>many|TRBV11-2|.|TRBJ2-6
CASSRASAVLAGANVLTF
TGTGCCAGCAGCCGTGCCTCGGCAGTCCTGGCCGGGGCCAACGTCCTGACTTTC
>many|TRBV11-2|TRBD2|TRBJ2-1
CASSLGIAGTSGRDEQFF
TGTGCCAGCAGCTTAGGGATCGCCGGGACTAGCGGGAGAGATGAGCAGTTCTTC
>few|TRBV7-9|.|TRBJ2-3
CASSLGIVSSTDTQYF
TGTGCCAGCAGCTTAGGTATAGTCTCTAGCACAGATACGCAGTATTTT
>few|TRBV5-1|.|TRBJ1-1
CASSFGGGDTEAFF
TGCGCCAGCAGCTTTGGAGGTGGGGACACTGAAGCTTTCTTT
>.|TRBV5-6|.|TRBJ1-2
CASSLWGAGGYTF
TGTGCCAGCAGCTTGTGGGGCGCGGGGGGCTACACCTTC
>.|TRBV3-1|.|TRBJ2-6
CASSPGVAGANVLTF
TGTGCCAGCAGTCCAGGGGTGGCTGGGGCCAACGTCCTGACTTTC
>many|TRBV20-1|.|TRBJ2-1
CSASRGSYNEQFF
TGCAGTGCTAGCAGGGGCTCCTACAATGAGCAGTTCTTC
>few|TRBV4-1|.|TRBJ1-5
CASSQDNGQPQHF
TGCGCCAGCAGCCAAGATAACGGTCAGCCCCAGCATTTT
>many|TRBV6-5|.|TRBJ2-2
CASSYGHPGELFF
TGTGCCAGCAGTTACGGTCATCCCGGGGAGCTGTTTTTT
>.|TRBV6-1|TRBD2|TRBJ2-1
CASSPELAGSYNEQFF
TGTGCCAGCAGTCCGGAACTAGCGGGCTCCTACAATGAGCAGTTCTTC
>.|TRBV12-3/TRBV12-4|TRBD1|TRBJ1-2
CASSRGTGGNFYYGYTF
TGTGCCAGCAGTAGGGGGACAGGGGGCAATTTTTACTATGGCTACACCTTC
>many|TRBV9|.|TRBJ2-1
CASSVGRGTYNEQFF
TGTGCCAGCAGCGTAGGACGCGGGACTTACAATGAGCAGTTCTTC
>.|TRBV3-1|TRBD2|TRBJ2-1
CASSIGTSGRAGYNEQFF
TGTGCCAGCAGCATCGGGACTAGCGGGAGGGCCGGGTACAATGAGCAGTTCTTC